The entry that follows covers one TCR beta chain sequence. Its antigen remains unidentified. The sample comes from a study of T-cell memory formation after mild COVID-19. The CDR3 spans 13 residues. With 4 bases removed from V and 4 bases from J, the gap between germline ends came to 10 bases. Germline values: CDR1 SGHVS, CDR2 FNYEAQ. Researchers used 5'RACE with constant-segment primers to make TCR alpha and TCR beta cDNA libraries that carry sample barcodes and UMIs. Each CDR3 protein is one row after TCRdb ran MiXCR on the 5' RACE reads. The repertoire holds 95,000 to 120,000 distinct CDR3 sequences, with roughly a sixth as singletons. Study-level points and caveats: Nothing showed for sure that second-wave clones peaking on day 37 were SARS-CoV-2 specific. Clones shrinking from day 15 to 85 showed even CD4/CD8 mixes; later expanders tilted CD4+. The study detected some responding clones in pre-infection memory, suggesting cross-reactive memory joined.

The sample comprised PBMCs or a T cell subset sorted from them (not recorded which). The V and J genes are TRBV7-6 and TRBJ2-5; tentative D call: TRBD2 (6 bases). The receptor was isolated from a man younger than 35 who had mild COVID-19 (a few samples of this study predate the infection). Cell type and time point are not known. Here the CDR3 reads CASSSGLLETQYF. The CDR3 DNA reads TGTGCCAGCAGCTCCGGACTACTAGAGACCCAGTACTTC.